The clone carrying this TCR beta chain was seen many times. Its cognate antigen is unknown. It was from 2 million PBMCs stored at -80 C that the unsorted libraries were obtained. TCRdb recomputed calls from the 5' RACE reads with MiXCR, one row per CDR3 protein. The sample includes tens of thousands of distinct CDR3 sequences, approximately 10% seen only once; the top ten take about 1.8%. This CDR3 spans 15 amino acids. The trim removed 5 bases at V and 4 bases at J, leaving 6 bases unmatched. The entry originates in a study of neurological immune-mediated disorders. Study outcomes and limitations: None of the CDR3 amino acid sequences found in expanded clones was shared across subjects. This suggests that the TCR-beta repertoires were private in all groups.

The sequence came from a man in his forties in good health. The rearrangement uses TRBV12-3 or TRBV12-4 and TRBJ2-2; 8 bases map to TRBD1. Sequenced input: PBMCs. This CDR3 reads CASSPDRAFTGELFF. CDR3 coding DNA: TGTGCCAGCAGTCCGGACAGGGCATTCACCGGGGAGCTGTTTTTT.